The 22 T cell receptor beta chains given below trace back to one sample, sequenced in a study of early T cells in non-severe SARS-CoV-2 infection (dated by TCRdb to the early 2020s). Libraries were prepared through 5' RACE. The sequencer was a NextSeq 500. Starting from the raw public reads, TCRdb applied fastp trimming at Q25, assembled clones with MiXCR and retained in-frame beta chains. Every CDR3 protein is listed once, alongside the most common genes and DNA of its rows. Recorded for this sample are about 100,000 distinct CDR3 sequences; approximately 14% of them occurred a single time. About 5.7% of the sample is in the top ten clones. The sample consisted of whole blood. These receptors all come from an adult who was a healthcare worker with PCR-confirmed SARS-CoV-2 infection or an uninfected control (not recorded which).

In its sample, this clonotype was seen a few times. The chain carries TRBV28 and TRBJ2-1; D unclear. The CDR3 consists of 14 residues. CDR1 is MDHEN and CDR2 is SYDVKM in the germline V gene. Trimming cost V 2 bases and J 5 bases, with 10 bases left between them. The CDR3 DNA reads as TGTGCCAGCAGTTTAAGTGCGGCACACAATGAGCAGTTCTTC. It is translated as CASSLSAAHNEQFF.

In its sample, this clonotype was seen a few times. CDR3 protein: CSALLGRSPYEQYF. The DNA of the CDR3 is TGCAGTGCCCTCCTGGGGAGGAGTCCCTACGAGCAGTACTTC. This sequence joins TRBV20-1 and TRBJ2-7; D is possibly TRBD2 (6 bases). The CDR3 covers 14 residues. Between the trimmed V and J ends, which lost 6 bases and 2 bases, there was a span of 17 bases. In germline, CDR1 is DFQATT, CDR2 SNEGSKA (reference sequence).

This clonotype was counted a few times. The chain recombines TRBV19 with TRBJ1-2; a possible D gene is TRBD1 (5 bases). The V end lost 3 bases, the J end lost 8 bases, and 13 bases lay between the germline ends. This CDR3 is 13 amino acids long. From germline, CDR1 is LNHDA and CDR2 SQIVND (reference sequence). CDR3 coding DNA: TGTGCCAGTAGTATGTCTGCAGGGCACGGCTACACCTTC. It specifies CASSMSAGHGYTF.

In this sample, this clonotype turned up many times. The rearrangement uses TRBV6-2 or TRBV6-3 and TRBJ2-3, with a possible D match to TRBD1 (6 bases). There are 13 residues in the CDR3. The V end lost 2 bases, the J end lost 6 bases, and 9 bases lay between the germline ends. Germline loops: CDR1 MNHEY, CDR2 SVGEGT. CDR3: CASSYADRDTQYF. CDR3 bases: TGTGCCAGCAGTTACGCCGACAGGGATACGCAGTATTTT.

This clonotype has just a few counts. In nucleotides, the CDR3 is TGCAGCGTTGAAGGGGAGACTGAAGCTTTCTTT. This encodes CSVEGETEAFF. The chain is built from TRBV29-1 and TRBJ1-1, with D uncertain. Trimming took 1 base from V and 5 from J, leaving 5 bases between them. The CDR3 spans 11 residues. CDR1 is SQVTM and CDR2 is ANQGSEA in the germline V gene.

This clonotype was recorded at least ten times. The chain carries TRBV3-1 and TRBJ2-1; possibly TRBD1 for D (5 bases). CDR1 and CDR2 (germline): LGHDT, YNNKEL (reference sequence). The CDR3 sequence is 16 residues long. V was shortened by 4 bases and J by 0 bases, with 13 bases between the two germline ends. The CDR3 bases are TGTGCCAGCAGCCCCGGTTGGGGCAGCTCCTACAATGAGCAGTTCTTC. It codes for CASSPGWGSSYNEQFF.

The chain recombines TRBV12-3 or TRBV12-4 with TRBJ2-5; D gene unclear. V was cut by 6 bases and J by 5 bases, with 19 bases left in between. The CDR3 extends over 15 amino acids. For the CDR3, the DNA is TGTGCCAGCAGCACTGTCCGGCCAGCTCGTGAGACCCAGTACTTC. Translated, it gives CASSTVRPARETQYF.

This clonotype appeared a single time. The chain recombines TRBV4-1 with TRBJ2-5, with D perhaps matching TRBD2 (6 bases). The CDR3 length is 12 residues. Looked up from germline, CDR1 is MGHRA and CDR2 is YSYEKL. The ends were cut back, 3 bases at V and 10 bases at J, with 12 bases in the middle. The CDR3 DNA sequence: TGCGCCAGCAGCCACGGAGCGGGCGTCCAGTACTTC. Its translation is CASSHGAGVQYF.

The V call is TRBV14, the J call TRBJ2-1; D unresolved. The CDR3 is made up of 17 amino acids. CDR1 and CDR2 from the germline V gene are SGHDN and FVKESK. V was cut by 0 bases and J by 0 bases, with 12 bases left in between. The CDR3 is CASSQDWAASSYNEQFF. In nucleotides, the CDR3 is TGTGCCAGCAGCCAAGATTGGGCGGCAAGCTCCTACAATGAGCAGTTCTTC. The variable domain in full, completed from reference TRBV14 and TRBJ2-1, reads EAGVTQFPSHSVIEKGQTVTLRCDPISGHDNLYWYRRVMGKEIKFLLHFVKESKQDESGMPNNRFLAERTGGTYSTLKVQPAELEDSGVYFCASSQDWAASSYNEQFFGPGTRLTVL.

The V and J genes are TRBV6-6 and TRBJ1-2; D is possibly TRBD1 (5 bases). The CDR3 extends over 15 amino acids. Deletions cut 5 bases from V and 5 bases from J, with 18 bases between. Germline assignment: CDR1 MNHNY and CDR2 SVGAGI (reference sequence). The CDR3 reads CASSPDRDWDYGYTF. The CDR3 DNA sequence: TGTGCCAGCAGTCCAGACCGGGACTGGGATTATGGCTACACCTTC.

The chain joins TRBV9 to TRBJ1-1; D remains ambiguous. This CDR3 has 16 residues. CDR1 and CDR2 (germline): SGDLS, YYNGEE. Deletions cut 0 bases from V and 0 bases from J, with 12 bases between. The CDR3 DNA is TGTGCCAGCAGCGTAGGGCCGGCCCAAGTGAACACTGAAGCTTTCTTT. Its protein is CASSVGPAQVNTEAFF.

The CDR3 here is CASSLAGQGTGDTQYF. As DNA, the CDR3 is TGTGCCAGCAGTTTAGCGGGACAGGGGACCGGAGATACGCAGTATTTT. V gene TRBV28 combines with J gene TRBJ2-3, with TRBD1 identical over 10 bases. Trimming cost V 2 bases and J 5 bases; bases outside gene matches: 7. CDR3 size: 16 residues. The germline V gene encodes CDR1 MDHEN and CDR2 SYDVKM.

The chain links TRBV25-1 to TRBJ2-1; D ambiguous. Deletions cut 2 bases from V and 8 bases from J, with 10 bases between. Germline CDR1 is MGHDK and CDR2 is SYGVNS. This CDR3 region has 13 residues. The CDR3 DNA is TGTGCCAGCAGTGAAAGGCGGTTCGATGAGCAGTTCTTC. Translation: CASSERRFDEQFF.

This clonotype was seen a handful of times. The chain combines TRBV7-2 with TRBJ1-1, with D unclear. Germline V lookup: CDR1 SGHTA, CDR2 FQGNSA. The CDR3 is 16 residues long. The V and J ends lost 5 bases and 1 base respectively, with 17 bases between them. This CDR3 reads CASSLVAGRGNTEAFF. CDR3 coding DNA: TGTGCCAGCAGCCTAGTTGCTGGCCGAGGGAACACTGAAGCTTTCTTT.

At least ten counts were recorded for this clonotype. The CDR3 bases are TGTGCCAGCAGCTTAAGGGTACAGGGGGCGCATCTTAGGGAGCAGTACTTC. This translates into CASSLRVQGAHLREQYF. The V and J genes are TRBV5-6 and TRBJ2-7, with 9 bases matching TRBD1. The trim removed 2 bases at V and 7 bases at J, leaving 16 bases unmatched. Per the germline V gene, CDR1 is SGHDT and CDR2 is YYEEEE. The CDR3 runs 17 residues.

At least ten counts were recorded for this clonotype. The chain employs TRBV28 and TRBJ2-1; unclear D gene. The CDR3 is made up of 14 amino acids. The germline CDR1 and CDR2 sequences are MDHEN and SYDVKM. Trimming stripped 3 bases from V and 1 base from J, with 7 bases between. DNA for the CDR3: TGTGCCAGCAGTTTCGGCTATTCCTACAATGAGCAGTTCTTC. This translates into CASSFGYSYNEQFF.

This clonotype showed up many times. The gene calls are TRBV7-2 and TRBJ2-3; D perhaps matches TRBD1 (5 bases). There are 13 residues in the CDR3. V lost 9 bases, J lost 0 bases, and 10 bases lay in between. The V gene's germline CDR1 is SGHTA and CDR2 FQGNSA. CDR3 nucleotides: TGTGCCAGTCTACAGGCGAGCACAGATACGCAGTATTTT. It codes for CASLQASTDTQYF.

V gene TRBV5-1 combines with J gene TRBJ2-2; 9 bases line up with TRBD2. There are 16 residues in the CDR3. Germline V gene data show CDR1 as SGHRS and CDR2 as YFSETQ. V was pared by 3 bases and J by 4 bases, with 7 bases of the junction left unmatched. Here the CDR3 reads CASSSLAGPLTGELFF. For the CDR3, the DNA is TGCGCCAGCAGCTCACTAGCGGGTCCTCTCACCGGGGAGCTGTTTTTT.

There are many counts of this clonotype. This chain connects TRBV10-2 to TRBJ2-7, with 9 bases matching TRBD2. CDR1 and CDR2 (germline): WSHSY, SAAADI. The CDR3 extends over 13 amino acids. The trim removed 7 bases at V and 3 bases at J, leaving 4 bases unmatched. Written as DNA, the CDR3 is TGCGCCAGCAAGCTAGCGGGGAACTACGAGCAGTACTTC. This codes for CASKLAGNYEQYF.

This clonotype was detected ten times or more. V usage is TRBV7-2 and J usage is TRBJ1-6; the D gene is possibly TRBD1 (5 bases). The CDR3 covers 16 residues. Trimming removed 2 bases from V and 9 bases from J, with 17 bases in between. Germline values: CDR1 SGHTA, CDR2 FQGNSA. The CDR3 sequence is CASSLLVLGLSSPLHF. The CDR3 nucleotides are TGTGCCAGCAGCTTATTGGTTTTGGGGCTAAGTTCACCCCTCCACTTT. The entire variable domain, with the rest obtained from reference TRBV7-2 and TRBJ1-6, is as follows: GAGVSQSPSNKVTEKGKDVELRCDPISGHTALYWYRQSLGQGLEFLIYFQGNSAPDKSGLPSDRFSAERTGGSVSTLTIQRTQQEDSAVYLCASSLLVLGLSSPLHFGNGTRLTVT.

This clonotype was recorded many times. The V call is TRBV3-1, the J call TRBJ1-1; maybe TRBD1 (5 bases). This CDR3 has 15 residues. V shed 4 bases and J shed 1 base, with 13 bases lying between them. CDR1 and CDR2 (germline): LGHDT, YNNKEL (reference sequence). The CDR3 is CASSLLGTGNTEAFF. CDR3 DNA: TGTGCCAGCAGCCTGTTGGGGACTGGGAACACTGAAGCTTTCTTT.

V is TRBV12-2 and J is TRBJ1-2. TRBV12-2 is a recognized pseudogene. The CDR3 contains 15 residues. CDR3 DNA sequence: TGTGCAAGTCGCTTACCTCCCAGGTTTAACTATGGCTACACCTTC. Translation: CASRLPPRFNYGYTF.